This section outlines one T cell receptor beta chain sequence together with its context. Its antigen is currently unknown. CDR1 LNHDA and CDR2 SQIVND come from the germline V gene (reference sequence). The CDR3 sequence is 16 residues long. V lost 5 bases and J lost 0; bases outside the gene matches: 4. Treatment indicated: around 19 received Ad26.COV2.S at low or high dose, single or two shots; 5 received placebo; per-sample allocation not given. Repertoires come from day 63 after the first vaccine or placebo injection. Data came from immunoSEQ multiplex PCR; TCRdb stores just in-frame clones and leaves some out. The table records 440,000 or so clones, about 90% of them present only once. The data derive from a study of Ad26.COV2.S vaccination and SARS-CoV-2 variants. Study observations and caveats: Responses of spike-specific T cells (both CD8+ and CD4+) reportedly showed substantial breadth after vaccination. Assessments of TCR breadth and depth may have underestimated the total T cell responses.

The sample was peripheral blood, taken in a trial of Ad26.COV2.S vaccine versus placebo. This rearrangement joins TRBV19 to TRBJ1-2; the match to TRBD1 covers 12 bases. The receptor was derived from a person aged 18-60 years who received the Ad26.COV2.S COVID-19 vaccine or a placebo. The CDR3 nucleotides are TGTGCCAGTAGTCCCCGGGACAGGGGGCCTAACTATGGCTACACCTTC. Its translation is CASSPRDRGPNYGYTF.